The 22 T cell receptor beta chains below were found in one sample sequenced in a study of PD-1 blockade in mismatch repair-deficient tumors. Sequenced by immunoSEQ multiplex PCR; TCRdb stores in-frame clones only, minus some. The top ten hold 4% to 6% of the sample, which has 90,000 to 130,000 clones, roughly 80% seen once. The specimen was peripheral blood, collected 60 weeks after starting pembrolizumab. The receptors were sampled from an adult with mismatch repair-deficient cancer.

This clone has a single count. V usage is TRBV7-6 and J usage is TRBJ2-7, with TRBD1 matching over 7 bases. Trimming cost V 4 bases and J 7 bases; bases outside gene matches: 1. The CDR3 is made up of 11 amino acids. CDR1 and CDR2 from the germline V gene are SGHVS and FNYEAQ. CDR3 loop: CASSSTGEQYF. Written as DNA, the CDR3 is TGTGCCAGCAGCTCGACAGGGGAGCAGTACTTC.

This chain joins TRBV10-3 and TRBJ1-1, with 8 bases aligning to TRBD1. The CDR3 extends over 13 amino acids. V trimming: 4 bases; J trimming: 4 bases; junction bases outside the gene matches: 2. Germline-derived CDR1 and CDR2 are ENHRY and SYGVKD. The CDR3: CAISGTGGTEAFF. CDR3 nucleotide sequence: TGTGCCATCAGTGGAACAGGGGGCACTGAAGCTTTCTTT.

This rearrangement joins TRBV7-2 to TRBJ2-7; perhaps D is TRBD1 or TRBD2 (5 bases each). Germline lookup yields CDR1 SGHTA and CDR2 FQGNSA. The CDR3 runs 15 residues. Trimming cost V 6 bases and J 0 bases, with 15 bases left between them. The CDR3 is CASRLSGQSSYEQYF. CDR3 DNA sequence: TGTGCCAGCAGATTAAGCGGACAAAGCTCCTACGAGCAGTACTTC.

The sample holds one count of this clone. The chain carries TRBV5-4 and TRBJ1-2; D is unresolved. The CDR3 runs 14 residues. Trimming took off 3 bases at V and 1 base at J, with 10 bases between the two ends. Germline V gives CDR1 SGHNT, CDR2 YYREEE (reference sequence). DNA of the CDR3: TGTGCCAGCAGCTATATGAGCCTTAACTATGGCTACACCTTC. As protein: CASSYMSLNYGYTF.

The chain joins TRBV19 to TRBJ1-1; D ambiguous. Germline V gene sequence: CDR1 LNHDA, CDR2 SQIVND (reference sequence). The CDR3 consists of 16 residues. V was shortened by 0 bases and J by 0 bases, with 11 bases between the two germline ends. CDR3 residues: CASSIDERQMNTEAFF. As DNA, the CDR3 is TGTGCCAGTAGTATAGATGAACGGCAGATGAACACTGAAGCTTTCTTT.

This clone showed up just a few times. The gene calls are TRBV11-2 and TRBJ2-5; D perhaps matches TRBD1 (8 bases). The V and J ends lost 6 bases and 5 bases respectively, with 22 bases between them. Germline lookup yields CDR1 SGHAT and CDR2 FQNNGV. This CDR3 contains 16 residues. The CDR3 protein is CASSSWTGRESETQYF. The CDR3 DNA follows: TGTGCCAGCAGTTCTTGGACAGGGCGGGAGTCGGAGACCCAGTACTTC.

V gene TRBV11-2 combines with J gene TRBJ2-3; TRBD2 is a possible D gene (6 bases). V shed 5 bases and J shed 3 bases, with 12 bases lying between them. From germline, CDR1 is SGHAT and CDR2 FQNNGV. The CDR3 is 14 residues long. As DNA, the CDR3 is TGTGCCAGCAGCCCCGCGGGATTGACAGATACGCAGTATTTT. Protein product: CASSPAGLTDTQYF.

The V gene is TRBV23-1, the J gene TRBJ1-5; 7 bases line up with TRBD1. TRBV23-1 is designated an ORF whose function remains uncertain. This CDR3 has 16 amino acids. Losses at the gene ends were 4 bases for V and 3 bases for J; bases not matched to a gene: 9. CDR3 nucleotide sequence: TGCGCCAGCAGTCGAGGGAGGGGGCATGACAATCAGCCCCAGCATTTT. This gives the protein CASSRGRGHDNQPQHF.

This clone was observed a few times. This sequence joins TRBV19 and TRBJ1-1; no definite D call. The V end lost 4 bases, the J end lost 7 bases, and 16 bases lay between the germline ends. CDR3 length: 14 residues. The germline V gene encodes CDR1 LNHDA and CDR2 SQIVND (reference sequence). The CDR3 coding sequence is TGTGCCAGTAGTACCTCGGAGGTCGGGATTGAAGCTTTCTTT. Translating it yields CASSTSEVGIEAFF.

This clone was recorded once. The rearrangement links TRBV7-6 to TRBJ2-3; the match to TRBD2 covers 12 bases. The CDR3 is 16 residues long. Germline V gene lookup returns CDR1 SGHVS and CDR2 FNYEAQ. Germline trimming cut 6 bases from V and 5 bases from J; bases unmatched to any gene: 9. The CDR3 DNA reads TGTGCCAGCAGTTCGGGACTAGCGGGCGGGGGAGATACGCAGTATTTT. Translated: CASSSGLAGGGDTQYF.

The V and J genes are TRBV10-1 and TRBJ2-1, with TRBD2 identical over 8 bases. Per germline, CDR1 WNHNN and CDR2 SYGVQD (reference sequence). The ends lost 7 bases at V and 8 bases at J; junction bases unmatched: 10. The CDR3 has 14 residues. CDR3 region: CASNPGLGGDEQFF. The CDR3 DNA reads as TGCGCCAGCAACCCGGGACTAGGGGGGGATGAGCAGTTCTTC.

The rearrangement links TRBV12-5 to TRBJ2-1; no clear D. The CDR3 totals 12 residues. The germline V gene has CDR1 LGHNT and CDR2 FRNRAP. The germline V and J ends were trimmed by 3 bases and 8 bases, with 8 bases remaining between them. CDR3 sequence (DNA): TGTGCTAGTGGTTTCAGCGTGGATGAGCAGTTCTTC. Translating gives CASGFSVDEQFF.

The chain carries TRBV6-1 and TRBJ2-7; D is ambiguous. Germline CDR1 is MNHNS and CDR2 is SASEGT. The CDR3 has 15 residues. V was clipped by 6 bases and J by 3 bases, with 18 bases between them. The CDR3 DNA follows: TGTGCCAGCAGCCCTGGCCATGATCCCATCTACGAGCAGTACTTC. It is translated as CASSPGHDPIYEQYF.

The CDR3 sequence: CASSQEPYGSSYNEQFF. The CDR3 coding sequence is TGCGCCAGCAGCCAAGAACCTTACGGGAGCTCCTACAATGAGCAGTTCTTC. This chain connects TRBV4-1 to TRBJ2-1; TRBD2 might be the D (6 bases). This CDR3 region has 17 residues. The V gene lost 0 bases and the J gene lost 0 bases, with 12 bases spanning the gap. Germline-derived CDR1 and CDR2 are MGHRA and YSYEKL.

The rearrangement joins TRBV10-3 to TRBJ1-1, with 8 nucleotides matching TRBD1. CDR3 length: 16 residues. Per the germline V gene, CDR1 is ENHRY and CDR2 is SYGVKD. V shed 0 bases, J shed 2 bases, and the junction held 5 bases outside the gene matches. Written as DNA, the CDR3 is TGTGCCATCAGTGAGTCTACAGGGGGGGACAACACTGAAGCTTTCTTT. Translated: CAISESTGGDNTEAFF.

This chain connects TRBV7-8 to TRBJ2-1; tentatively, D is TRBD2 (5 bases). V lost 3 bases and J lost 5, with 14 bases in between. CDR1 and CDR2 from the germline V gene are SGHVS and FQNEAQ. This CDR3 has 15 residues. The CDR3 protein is CASSFSTTGNNEQFF. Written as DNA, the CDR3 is TGTGCCAGCAGCTTCTCTACCACCGGGAACAATGAGCAGTTCTTC.

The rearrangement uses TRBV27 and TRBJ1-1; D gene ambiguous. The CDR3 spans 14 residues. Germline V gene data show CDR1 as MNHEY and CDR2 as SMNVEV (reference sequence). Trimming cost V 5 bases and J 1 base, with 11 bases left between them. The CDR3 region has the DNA TGTGCCAGCAGTCCAGATACGCAGAACACTGAAGCTTTCTTT. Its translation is CASSPDTQNTEAFF.

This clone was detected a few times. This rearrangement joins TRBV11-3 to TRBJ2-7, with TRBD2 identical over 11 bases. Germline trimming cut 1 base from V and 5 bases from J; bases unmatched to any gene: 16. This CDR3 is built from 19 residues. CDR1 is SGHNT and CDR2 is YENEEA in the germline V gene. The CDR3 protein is CASSLGIPLSGRAFHEQYF. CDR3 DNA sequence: TGTGCCAGCAGCTTAGGCATCCCCCTTAGCGGGAGGGCCTTCCACGAGCAGTACTTC.

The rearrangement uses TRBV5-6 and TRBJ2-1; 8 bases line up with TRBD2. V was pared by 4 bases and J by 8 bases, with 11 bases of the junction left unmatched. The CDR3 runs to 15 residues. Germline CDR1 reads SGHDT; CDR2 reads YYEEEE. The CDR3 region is CASSLGGAGVYEQFF. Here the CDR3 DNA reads TGTGCCAGCAGCCTCGGGGGGGCGGGAGTGTATGAGCAGTTCTTC.

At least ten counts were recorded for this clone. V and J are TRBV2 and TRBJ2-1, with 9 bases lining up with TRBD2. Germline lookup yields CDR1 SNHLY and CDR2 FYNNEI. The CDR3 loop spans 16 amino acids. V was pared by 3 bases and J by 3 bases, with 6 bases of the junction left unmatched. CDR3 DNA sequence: TGTGCCAGCAGTGAGGCAGCGGGGGGATACTACAATGAGCAGTTCTTC. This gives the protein CASSEAAGGYYNEQFF.

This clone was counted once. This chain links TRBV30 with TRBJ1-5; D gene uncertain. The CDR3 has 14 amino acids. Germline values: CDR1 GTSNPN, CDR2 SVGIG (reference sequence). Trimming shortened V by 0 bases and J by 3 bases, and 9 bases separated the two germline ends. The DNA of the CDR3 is TGTGCCTGGAGTGTAACGGGGTACAATCAGCCCCAGCATTTT. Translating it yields CAWSVTGYNQPQHF. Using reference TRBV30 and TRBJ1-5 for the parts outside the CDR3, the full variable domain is SQTIHQWPATLVQPVGSPLSLECTVEGTSNPNLYWYRQAAGRGLQLLFYSVGIGQISSEVPQNLSASRPQDRQFILSSKKLLLSDSGFYLCAWSVTGYNQPQHFGDGTRLSIL.

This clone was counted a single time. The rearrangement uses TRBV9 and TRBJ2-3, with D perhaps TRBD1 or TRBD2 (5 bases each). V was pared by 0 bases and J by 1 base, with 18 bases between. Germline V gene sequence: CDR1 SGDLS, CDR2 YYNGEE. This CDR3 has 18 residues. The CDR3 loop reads CASSVGSRWGLGTDTQYF. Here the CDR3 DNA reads TGTGCCAGCAGCGTAGGGTCTCGGTGGGGGTTGGGCACAGATACGCAGTATTTT.